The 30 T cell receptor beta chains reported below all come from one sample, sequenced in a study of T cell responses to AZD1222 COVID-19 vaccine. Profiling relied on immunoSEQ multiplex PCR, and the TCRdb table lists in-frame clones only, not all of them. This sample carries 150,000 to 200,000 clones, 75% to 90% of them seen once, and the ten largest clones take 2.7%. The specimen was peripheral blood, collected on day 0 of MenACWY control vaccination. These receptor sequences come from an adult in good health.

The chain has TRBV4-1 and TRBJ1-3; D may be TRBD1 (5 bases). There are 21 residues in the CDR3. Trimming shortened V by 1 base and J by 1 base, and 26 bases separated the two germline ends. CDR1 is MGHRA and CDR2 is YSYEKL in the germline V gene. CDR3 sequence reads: CASSQARLPGLPHLSGNTIYF. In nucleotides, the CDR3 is TGCGCCAGCAGCCAAGCCCGCTTACCGGGACTCCCCCATCTGTCTGGAAACACCATATATTTT.

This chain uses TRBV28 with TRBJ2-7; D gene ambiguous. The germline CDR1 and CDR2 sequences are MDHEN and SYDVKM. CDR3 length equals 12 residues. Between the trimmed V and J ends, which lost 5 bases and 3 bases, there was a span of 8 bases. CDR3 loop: CASSPPFYEQYF. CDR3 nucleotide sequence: TGTGCCAGCAGTCCTCCGTTCTACGAGCAGTACTTC. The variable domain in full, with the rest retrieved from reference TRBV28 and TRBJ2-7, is DVKVTQSSRYLVKRTGEKVFLECVQDMDHENMFWYRQDPGLGLRLIYFSYDVKMKEKGDIPEGYSVSREKKERFSLILESASTNQTSMYLCASSPPFYEQYFGPGTRLTVT.

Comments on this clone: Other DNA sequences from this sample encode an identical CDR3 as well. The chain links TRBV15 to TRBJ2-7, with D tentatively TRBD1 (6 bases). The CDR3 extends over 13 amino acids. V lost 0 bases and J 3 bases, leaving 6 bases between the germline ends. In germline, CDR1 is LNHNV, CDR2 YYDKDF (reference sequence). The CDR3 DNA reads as TGTGCCACCAGCAGAGACAGGGGCTACGAGCAGTACTTC. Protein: CATSRDRGYEQYF.

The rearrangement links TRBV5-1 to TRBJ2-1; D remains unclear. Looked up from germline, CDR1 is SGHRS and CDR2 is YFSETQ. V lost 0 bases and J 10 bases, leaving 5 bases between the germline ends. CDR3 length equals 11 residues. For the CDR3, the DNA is TGCGCCAGCAGCTTGGAACTGGAGCAGTTCTTC. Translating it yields CASSLELEQFF.

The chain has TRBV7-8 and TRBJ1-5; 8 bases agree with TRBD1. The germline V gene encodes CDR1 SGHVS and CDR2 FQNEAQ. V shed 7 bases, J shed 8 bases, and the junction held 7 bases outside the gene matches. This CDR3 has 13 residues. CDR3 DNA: TGTGCCAGCACCCTGGACAGGGATAAGCCCCAGCATTTT. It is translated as CASTLDRDKPQHF.

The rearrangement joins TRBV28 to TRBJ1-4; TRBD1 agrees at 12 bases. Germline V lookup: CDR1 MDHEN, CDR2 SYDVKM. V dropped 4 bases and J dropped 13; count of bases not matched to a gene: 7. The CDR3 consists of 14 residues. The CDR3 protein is CASSYGTGGGRLFF. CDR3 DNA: TGTGCCAGCAGTTACGGGACAGGGGGCGGTAGACTGTTTTTT.

CDR3 nucleotide sequence: TGTGCCACCAGCAGGACCGCACCGGGAGAGTCCTACGAGCAGTACTTC. Its protein product is CATSRTAPGESYEQYF. The rearrangement links TRBV15 to TRBJ2-7; a possible D gene is TRBD2 (6 bases). The CDR3 sequence is 16 residues long. Germline CDR1 and CDR2: LNHNV and YYDKDF (reference sequence). V was pared by 3 bases and J by 1 base, with 16 bases between.

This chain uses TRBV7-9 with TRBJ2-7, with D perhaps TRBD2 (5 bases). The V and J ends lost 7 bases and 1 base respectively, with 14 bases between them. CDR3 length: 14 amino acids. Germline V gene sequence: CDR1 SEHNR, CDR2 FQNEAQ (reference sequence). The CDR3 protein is CASNSFRESYEQYF. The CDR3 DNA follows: TGTGCCAGCAACTCCTTCCGGGAATCCTACGAGCAGTACTTC.

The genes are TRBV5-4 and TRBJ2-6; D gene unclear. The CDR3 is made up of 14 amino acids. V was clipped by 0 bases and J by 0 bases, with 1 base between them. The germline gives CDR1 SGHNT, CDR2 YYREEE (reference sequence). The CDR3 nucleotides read TGTGCCAGCAGCTTGGACTCTGGGGCCAACGTCCTGACTTTC. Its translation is CASSLDSGANVLTF.

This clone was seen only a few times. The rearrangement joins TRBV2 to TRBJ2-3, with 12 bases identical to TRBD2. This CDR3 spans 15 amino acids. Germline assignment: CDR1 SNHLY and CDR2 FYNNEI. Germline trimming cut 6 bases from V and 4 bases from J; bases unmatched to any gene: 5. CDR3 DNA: TGTGCCAGCAGAAAGACTAGCGGGAGCGCAGATACGCAGTATTTT. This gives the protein CASRKTSGSADTQYF.

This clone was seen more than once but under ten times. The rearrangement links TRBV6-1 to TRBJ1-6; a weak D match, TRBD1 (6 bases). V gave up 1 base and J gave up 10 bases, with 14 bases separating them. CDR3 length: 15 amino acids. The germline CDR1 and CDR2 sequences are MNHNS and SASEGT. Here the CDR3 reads CASSEVWTVRSPLHF. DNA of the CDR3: TGTGCCAGCAGTGAAGTATGGACAGTGCGATCACCCCTCCACTTT.

CDR3 in DNA: TGCAGTGCTAGTGGATTAAGCGGGAGCCTTGCAGATACGCAGTATTTT. This encodes CSASGLSGSLADTQYF. This rearrangement joins TRBV20-1 to TRBJ2-3, with TRBD2 identical over 8 bases. Per the germline V gene, CDR1 is DFQATT and CDR2 is SNEGSKA (reference sequence). The CDR3 contains 16 residues. V trimming: 3 bases; J trimming: 4 bases; junction bases outside the gene matches: 12.

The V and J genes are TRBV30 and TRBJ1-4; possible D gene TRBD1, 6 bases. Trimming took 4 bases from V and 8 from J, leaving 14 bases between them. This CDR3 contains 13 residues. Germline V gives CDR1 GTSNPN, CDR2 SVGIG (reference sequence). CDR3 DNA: TGTGCCTGGAACCGGGACATTTCCGAAAAACTGTTTTTT. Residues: CAWNRDISEKLFF.

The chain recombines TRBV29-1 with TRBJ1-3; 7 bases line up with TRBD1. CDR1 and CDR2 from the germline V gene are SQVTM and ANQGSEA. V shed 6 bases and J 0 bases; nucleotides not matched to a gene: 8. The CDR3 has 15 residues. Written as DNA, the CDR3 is TGCAGCGTCCAAGGACAGGATCCCTCTGGAAACACCATATATTTT. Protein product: CSVQGQDPSGNTIYF.

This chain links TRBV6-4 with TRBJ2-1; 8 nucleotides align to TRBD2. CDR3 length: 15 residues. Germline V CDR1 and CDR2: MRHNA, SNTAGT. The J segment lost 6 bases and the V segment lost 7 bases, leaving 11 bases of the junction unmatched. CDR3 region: CASKKGAGGPNEQFF. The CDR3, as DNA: TGTGCCAGCAAAAAAGGGGCGGGGGGCCCCAATGAGCAGTTCTTC.

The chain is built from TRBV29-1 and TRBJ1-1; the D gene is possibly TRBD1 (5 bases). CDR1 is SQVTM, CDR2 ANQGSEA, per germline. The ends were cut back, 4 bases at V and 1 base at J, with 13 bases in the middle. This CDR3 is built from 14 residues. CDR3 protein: CSVGRVGPNTEAFF. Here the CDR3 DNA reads TGCAGCGTTGGCAGGGTGGGGCCGAACACTGAAGCTTTCTTT.

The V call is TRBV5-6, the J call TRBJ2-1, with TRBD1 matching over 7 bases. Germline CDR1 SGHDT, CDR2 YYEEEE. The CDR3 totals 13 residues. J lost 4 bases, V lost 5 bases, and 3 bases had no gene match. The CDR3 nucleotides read TGTGCCAGCAGGTCGACAGGGTACAATGAGCAGTTCTTC. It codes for CASRSTGYNEQFF.

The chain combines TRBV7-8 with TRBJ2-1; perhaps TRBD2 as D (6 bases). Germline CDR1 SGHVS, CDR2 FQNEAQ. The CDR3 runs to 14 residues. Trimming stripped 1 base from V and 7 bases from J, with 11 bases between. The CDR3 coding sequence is TGTGCCAGCAGCTTAGTGGGGGGATTGAATGAGCAGTTCTTC. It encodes CASSLVGGLNEQFF.

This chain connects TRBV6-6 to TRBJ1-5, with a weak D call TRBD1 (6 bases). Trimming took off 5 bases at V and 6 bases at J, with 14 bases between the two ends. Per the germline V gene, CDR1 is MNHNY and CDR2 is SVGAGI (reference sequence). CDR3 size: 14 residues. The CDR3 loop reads CASSARGVAQPQHF. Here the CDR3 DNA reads TGTGCCAGCAGTGCTAGGGGGGTTGCTCAGCCCCAGCATTTT.

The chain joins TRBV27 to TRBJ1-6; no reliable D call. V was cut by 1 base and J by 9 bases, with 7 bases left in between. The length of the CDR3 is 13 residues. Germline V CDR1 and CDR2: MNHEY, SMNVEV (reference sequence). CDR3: CASSLFNSSPLHF. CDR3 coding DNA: TGTGCCAGCAGTTTATTCAACTCTTCACCCCTCCACTTT.

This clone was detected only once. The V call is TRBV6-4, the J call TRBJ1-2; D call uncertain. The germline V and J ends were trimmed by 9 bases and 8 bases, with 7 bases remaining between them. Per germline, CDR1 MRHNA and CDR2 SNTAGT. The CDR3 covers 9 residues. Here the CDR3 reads CASMLGYTF. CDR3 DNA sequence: TGTGCCAGTATGTTGGGCTACACCTTC.

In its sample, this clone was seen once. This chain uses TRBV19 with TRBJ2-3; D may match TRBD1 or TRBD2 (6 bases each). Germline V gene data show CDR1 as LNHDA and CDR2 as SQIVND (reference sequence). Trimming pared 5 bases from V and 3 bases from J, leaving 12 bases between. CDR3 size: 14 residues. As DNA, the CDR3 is TGTGCCAGTAGTCCCGGGGGCTCTACAGATACGCAGTATTTT. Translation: CASSPGGSTDTQYF.

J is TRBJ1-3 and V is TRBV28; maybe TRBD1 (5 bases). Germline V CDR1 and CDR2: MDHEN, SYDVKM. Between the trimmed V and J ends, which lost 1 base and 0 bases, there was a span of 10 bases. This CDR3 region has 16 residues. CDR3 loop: CASSLFGDSSGNTIYF. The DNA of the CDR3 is TGTGCCAGCAGTTTATTCGGCGACAGCTCTGGAAACACCATATATTTT.

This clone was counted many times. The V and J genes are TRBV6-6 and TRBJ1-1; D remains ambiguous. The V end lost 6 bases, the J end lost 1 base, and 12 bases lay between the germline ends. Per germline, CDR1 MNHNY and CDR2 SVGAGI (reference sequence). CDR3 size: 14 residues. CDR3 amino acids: CASSPGLTNTEAFF. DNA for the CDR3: TGTGCCAGCAGCCCTGGACTGACGAACACTGAAGCTTTCTTT.

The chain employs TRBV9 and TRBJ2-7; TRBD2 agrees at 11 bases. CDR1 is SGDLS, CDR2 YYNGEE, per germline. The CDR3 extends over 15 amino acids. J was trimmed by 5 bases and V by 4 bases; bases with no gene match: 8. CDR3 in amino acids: CASSPIAGGHDEQYF. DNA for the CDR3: TGTGCCAGCAGCCCGATAGCGGGAGGGCACGACGAGCAGTACTTC.

Written as DNA, the CDR3 is TGTGCCAGCAGTTATGGTGGAGGCCCCAATCAGCCCCAGCATTTT. This sequence encodes CASSYGGGPNQPQHF. The V gene is TRBV6-2 or TRBV6-3, the J gene TRBJ1-5; no clear D. Deletions cut 3 bases from V and 3 bases from J, with 12 bases between. The CDR3 totals 15 residues. The germline V gene encodes CDR1 MNHEY and CDR2 SVGEGT.

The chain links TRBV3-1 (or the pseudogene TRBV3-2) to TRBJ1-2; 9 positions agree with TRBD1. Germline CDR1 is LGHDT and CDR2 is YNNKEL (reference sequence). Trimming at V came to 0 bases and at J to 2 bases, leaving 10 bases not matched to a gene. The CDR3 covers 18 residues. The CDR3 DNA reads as TGTGCCAGCAGCCAAGAATATCCCAAACAGGGGGCAAACTATGGCTACACCTTC. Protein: CASSQEYPKQGANYGYTF.

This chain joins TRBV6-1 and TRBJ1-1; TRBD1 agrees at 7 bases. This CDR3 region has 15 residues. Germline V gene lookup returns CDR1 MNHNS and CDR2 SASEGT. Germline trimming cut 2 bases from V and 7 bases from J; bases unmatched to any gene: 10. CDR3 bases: TGTGCCAGCAGTGAAAACCCAGGGGGGGTGGATGAAGCTTTCTTT. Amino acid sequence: CASSENPGGVDEAFF.

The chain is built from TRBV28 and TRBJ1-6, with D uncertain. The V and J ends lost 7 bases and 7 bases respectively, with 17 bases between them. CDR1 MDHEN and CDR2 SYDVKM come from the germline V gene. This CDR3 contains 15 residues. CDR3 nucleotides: TGTGCCAGCACGACCAGCGCAGGAGCAAATTCACCCCTCCACTTT. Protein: CASTTSAGANSPLHF.

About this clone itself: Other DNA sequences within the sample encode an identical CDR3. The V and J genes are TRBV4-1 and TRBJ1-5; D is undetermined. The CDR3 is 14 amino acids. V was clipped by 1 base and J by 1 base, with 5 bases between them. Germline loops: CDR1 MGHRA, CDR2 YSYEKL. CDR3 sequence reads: CASSQGFSNQPQHF. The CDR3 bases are TGCGCCAGCAGCCAAGGCTTCAGCAATCAGCCCCAGCATTTT.